The next 30 T cell receptor beta chains were all read from a single sample in a study of T cell responses to AZD1222 COVID-19 vaccine (dated by TCRdb to the early 2020s). Interpreted using the paper, the time point label stands for: about 28 days (+/-7) after the second vaccine dose. Receptor libraries were prepared by the immunoSEQ multiplex PCR assay. TCRdb retrieved this table from immuneACCESS and kept in-frame rearrangements only. Not all clones are present; in checked studies, unresolved V genes account for under half, and no reason is known for the remainder. Across this sample there are approximately 140,000 clones, with roughly 90% seen only once. The ten top clones hold approximately 3.3% of the sample. The sample consisted of peripheral blood, taken 28 days after the second AZD1222 dose. These receptors were collected from an adult who received the AZD1222 COVID-19 vaccine.

The J gene is TRBJ2-7, the V gene TRBV6-1; TRBD2 aligns across 11 bases. Germline values: CDR1 MNHNS, CDR2 SASEGT. The junction had 4 bases not matched to a gene; V was cut back by 2 bases and J by 1 base. The CDR3 runs to 16 residues. The CDR3 DNA follows: TGTGCCAGCAGTGAATCTGGACTAGCGGGTTCCTACGAGCAGTACTTC. This gives the protein CASSESGLAGSYEQYF.

The chain carries TRBV27 and TRBJ2-7; 11 bases agree with TRBD2. Trimming cost V 6 bases and J 3 bases; bases outside gene matches: 4. CDR3 length equals 14 residues. Germline values: CDR1 MNHEY, CDR2 SMNVEV (reference sequence). CDR3 DNA: TGTGCCAGCAGACCCGGACTAGCGGGCTACGAGCAGTACTTC. Translating gives CASRPGLAGYEQYF.

This sequence joins TRBV21-1 and TRBJ1-5; the table's D call, TRBD1, has no DNA check behind it. TRBV21-1 is classified as a pseudogene. The CDR3 loop spans 16 amino acids. The CDR3 DNA sequence: TGTGCCAGCCCGGGACAGGGTAGGGAGTACAATCAGCCCCAGCATTTT. Protein: CASPGQGREYNQPQHF.

The chain uses TRBV28 and TRBJ1-3, with D possibly TRBD1 on 5 matching bases. CDR3 length equals 15 residues. Germline V CDR1 and CDR2: MDHEN, SYDVKM. The CDR3 DNA is TGTGGAGCGGCTCCACAAGGGACTGGTGGAAACACCATATATTTT. Amino acid sequence: CGAAPQGTGGNTIYF.

The chain combines TRBV3-1 (or the pseudogene TRBV3-2) with TRBJ1-1, with D possibly TRBD1 on 6 matching bases. The CDR3 contains 14 residues. Trimming removed 2 bases at V and 5 bases at J, with 12 bases between. Germline V gives CDR1 LGHDT, CDR2 YNNKEL (reference sequence). CDR3 in amino acids: CASSQRKGGTEAFF. The CDR3 nucleotides are TGTGCCAGCAGCCAAAGGAAGGGGGGAACTGAAGCTTTCTTT.

CDR3 DNA: TGTGCCAGCAGTTATACTAGTTATCAGGCGCTATATGAGCAGTTCTTC. Its translation: CASSYTSYQALYEQFF. The chain combines TRBV28 with TRBJ2-1, with a possible D match to TRBD2 (5 bases). Germline CDR1 is MDHEN and CDR2 is SYDVKM. Trimming removed 4 bases from V and 8 bases from J, with 21 bases in between. The CDR3 spans 16 residues.

This clone was counted once. V is TRBV27 and J is TRBJ1-2; tentative D call: TRBD1 (5 bases). V was trimmed by 10 bases and J by 0 bases, leaving 21 bases between them. Germline values: CDR1 MNHEY, CDR2 SMNVEV (reference sequence). The CDR3 totals 16 residues. The CDR3 sequence is CATLRLQGLANYGYTF. Here the CDR3 DNA reads TGTGCCACCTTGAGACTCCAGGGCCTGGCTAACTATGGCTACACCTTC.

As regards this clone: A junction end diverges from the germline sequence, so it may reflect a read error. The chain is built from TRBV28 and TRBJ1-5; 9 nucleotides line up with TRBD1. The CDR3 is 12 residues long. Germline CDR1 reads MDHEN; CDR2 reads SYDVKM. The CDR3 DNA reads as TGTGCCAGCAGTTTATCCCGGGACAGGGAGGATTTT. Protein: CASSLSRDREDF. Combining the CDR3 with reference TRBV28 and TRBJ1-5 gives the whole variable domain DVKVTQSSRYLVKRTGEKVFLECVQDMDHENMFWYRQDPGLGLRLIYFSYDVKMKEKGDIPEGYSVSREKKERFSLILESASTNQTSMYLCASSLSRDREDFGDGTRLSIL.

The chain recombines TRBV12-5 with TRBJ2-3; perhaps TRBD2 as D (5 bases). The CDR3 sequence is 15 residues long. The germline V and J ends were trimmed by 1 base and 1 base, with 9 bases remaining between them. CDR1 is LGHNT, CDR2 FRNRAP, per germline. CDR3 loop: CASGLEGRGTDTQYF. For the CDR3, the DNA is TGTGCTAGTGGTTTGGAAGGGAGAGGCACAGATACGCAGTATTTT.

The gene calls are TRBV4-1 and TRBJ2-7; possibly TRBD2 for D (6 bases). V was pared by 6 bases and J by 3 bases, with 15 bases between. This CDR3 region has 14 residues. Germline V lookup: CDR1 MGHRA, CDR2 YSYEKL. The CDR3 DNA reads TGCGCCAGCAGACCTAGCGTGGGGGTCTACGAGCAGTACTTC. This translates into CASRPSVGVYEQYF.

The V gene is TRBV25-1, the J gene TRBJ2-3, with D possibly being TRBD2 (5 bases). The CDR3 is 15 residues long. Germline V lookup: CDR1 MGHDK, CDR2 SYGVNS. The ends were cut back, 1 base at V and 2 bases at J, with 10 bases in the middle. The CDR3 nucleotides are TGTGCCAGCAGTGAATTGGGAGTAGACACAGATACGCAGTATTTT. It codes for CASSELGVDTDTQYF.

The V gene is TRBV11-3, the J gene TRBJ2-1; the D gene is possibly TRBD2 (7 bases). V lost 5 bases, J lost 12 bases, and 17 bases lay in between. This CDR3 is 13 amino acids long. Germline V gene sequence: CDR1 SGHNT, CDR2 YENEEA. DNA of the CDR3: TGTGCCAGCAGCGAAGGGGGGGACACCATGCAGTTCTTC. Protein product: CASSEGGDTMQFF. The full variable domain, with the rest looked up from reference TRBV11-3 and TRBJ2-1, is EAGVVQSPRYKIIEKKQPVAFWCNPISGHNTLYWYLQNLGQGPELLIRYENEEAVDDSQLPKDRFSAERLKGVDSTLKIQPAELGDSAVYLCASSEGGDTMQFFGPGTRLTVL.

The J gene is TRBJ2-4, the V gene TRBV6-5; no clear D. Germline lookup yields CDR1 MNHEY and CDR2 SVGAGI. V lost 0 bases and J lost 6, with 12 bases in between. The length of the CDR3 is 15 residues. The CDR3 loop is CASSYSITALNIQYF. The CDR3 DNA reads as TGTGCCAGCAGTTACTCGATTACAGCATTAAACATTCAGTACTTC.

The rearrangement links TRBV18 to TRBJ2-2; TRBD1 aligns across 11 bases. The germline gives CDR1 KGHSH, CDR2 LQKENI. The CDR3 sequence is 17 residues long. J lost 4 bases, V lost 2 bases, and 6 bases had no gene match. The CDR3 sequence: CASSPRTGGFSTGELFF. DNA of the CDR3: TGTGCCAGCTCACCAAGGACAGGGGGCTTTAGCACCGGGGAGCTGTTTTTT.

The rearrangement joins TRBV2 to TRBJ2-7, with TRBD1 matching over 7 bases. The CDR3 runs to 12 residues. Germline CDR1 is SNHLY and CDR2 is FYNNEI. The J segment lost 6 bases and the V segment lost 6 bases, leaving 5 bases of the junction unmatched. The CDR3 DNA reads as TGTGCCAGCAGGGAGACAGGGAGCGAGCAGTACTTC. This encodes CASRETGSEQYF.

The CDR3 sequence is CASRPRGLNEKLFF. CDR3 DNA sequence: TGTGCCAGCAGGCCCAGGGGGCTTAATGAAAAACTGTTTTTT. The chain couples TRBV3-1 (or the pseudogene TRBV3-2) to TRBJ1-4; 8 bases map to TRBD1. CDR1 LGHDT and CDR2 YNNKEL come from the germline V gene (reference sequence). The CDR3 has 14 residues. With V trimmed by 6 bases and J by 4 bases, 4 bases remained unmatched.

This clone occurred once. The chain combines TRBV19 with TRBJ1-5, with D tentatively TRBD1 (5 bases). Germline values: CDR1 LNHDA, CDR2 SQIVND (reference sequence). Trimming pared 4 bases from V and 10 bases from J, leaving 11 bases between. The CDR3 sequence is 12 residues long. The CDR3 coding sequence is TGTGCCAGTAGTACCCAGGGTAAACCCCAGCATTTT. Amino acid sequence: CASSTQGKPQHF.

The chain combines TRBV28 with TRBJ1-2; 10 nucleotides agree with TRBD1. V trimming: 5 bases; J trimming: 4 bases; junction bases outside the gene matches: 13. The germline CDR1 and CDR2 sequences are MDHEN and SYDVKM. The CDR3 has 17 amino acids. The CDR3 DNA is TGTGCCAGCAGTACGGGGACAGGGGCCGTGGTCGGCTATGGCTACACCTTC. Residues: CASSTGTGAVVGYGYTF.

This clone was picked up one time. This chain joins TRBV5-1 and TRBJ2-1, with 7 bases identical to TRBD2. V dropped 1 base and J dropped 6; count of bases not matched to a gene: 4. Germline loops: CDR1 SGHRS, CDR2 YFSETQ. This CDR3 comprises 14 residues. For the CDR3, the DNA is TGCGCCAGCAGCTTGAGCGGGACCGGCAATGAGCAGTTCTTC. Protein sequence: CASSLSGTGNEQFF.

The chain recombines TRBV3-1 (or the pseudogene TRBV3-2) with TRBJ2-1; 13 bases match TRBD2. The CDR3 has 16 amino acids. Unmatched junction bases numbered 5, after V lost 1 base and J lost 8 bases. Per germline, CDR1 LGHDT and CDR2 YNNKEL (reference sequence). CDR3 amino acids: CASSQAGTSGRDEQFF. The CDR3 DNA follows: TGTGCCAGCAGCCAAGCGGGCACTAGCGGGAGGGATGAGCAGTTCTTC.

The J gene is TRBJ1-5, the V gene TRBV6-2 or TRBV6-3, with TRBD1 matching over 7 bases. With V trimmed by 2 bases and J by 3 bases, 4 bases remained unmatched. Germline V gives CDR1 MNHEY, CDR2 SVGEGT. This CDR3 region has 15 residues. The CDR3 protein is CASSYDRVANQPQHF. CDR3 in DNA: TGTGCCAGCAGTTACGACAGGGTAGCCAATCAGCCCCAGCATTTT.

The gene calls are TRBV7-2 and TRBJ2-2; 8 positions agree with TRBD2. Germline values: CDR1 SGHTA, CDR2 FQGNSA. The CDR3 totals 16 residues. Trimming cost V 4 bases and J 4 bases; bases outside gene matches: 8. The CDR3 DNA follows: TGTGCCAGCAGCTCCAGGACTAGCCACCCCACCGGGGAGCTGTTTTTT. Encoded protein: CASSSRTSHPTGELFF.

V usage is TRBV6-5 and J usage is TRBJ2-7; 9 nucleotides match TRBD1. Trimming took 2 bases from V and 5 from J; bases not matched to a gene: 7. The CDR3 runs to 15 residues. CDR1 MNHEY and CDR2 SVGAGI come from the germline V gene. The CDR3 protein is CASSYGTGIGNEQYF. CDR3 DNA: TGTGCCAGCAGTTACGGGACAGGGATCGGCAACGAGCAGTACTTC.

V usage is TRBV2 and J usage is TRBJ2-7; TRBD1 matches at 7 bases. The V and J ends lost 3 bases and 5 bases, in that order; junction bases with no gene match: 10. Germline V gene sequence: CDR1 SNHLY, CDR2 FYNNEI. CDR3 length equals 15 residues. CDR3 amino acids: CASSEHRDSPNEQYF. The CDR3 bases are TGTGCCAGCAGTGAGCACCGGGACAGCCCTAACGAGCAGTACTTC.

V usage is TRBV24-1 and J usage is TRBJ2-3; no firm D call. The ends were cut back, 7 bases at V and 2 bases at J, with 6 bases in the middle. Germline-derived CDR1 and CDR2 are KGHDR and SFDVKD. The CDR3 is 12 amino acids. The CDR3 region has the DNA TGTGCCACCAGGGGGTCCACAGATACGCAGTATTTT. Translation: CATRGSTDTQYF.

This clone has a single count. V is TRBV6-6 and J is TRBJ1-4; D perhaps matches TRBD1 (5 bases). The CDR3 is 12 residues long. Germline values: CDR1 MNHNY, CDR2 SVGAGI (reference sequence). V was trimmed by 9 bases and J by 5 bases, leaving 10 bases between them. CDR3: CASYEGNEKLFF. CDR3 bases: TGTGCCAGTTACGAGGGGAATGAAAAACTGTTTTTT.

The chain joins TRBV6-5 to TRBJ2-7; no reliable D call. V dropped 6 bases and J dropped 0 bases, with 15 bases sitting between them. The CDR3 runs to 15 residues. In germline, CDR1 is MNHEY, CDR2 SVGAGI. For the CDR3, the DNA is TGTGCCAGCAGCGACATAGGCAGTCTCTCCTACGAGCAGTACTTC. It codes for CASSDIGSLSYEQYF.

V gene TRBV7-6 combines with J gene TRBJ1-2; 7 nucleotides agree with TRBD1. In germline, CDR1 is SGHVS, CDR2 FNYEAQ. The CDR3 length is 13 residues. The V segment lost 4 bases and the J segment 9 bases; nucleotides outside the gene matches: 8. CDR3 sequence reads: CASSSRTGARYTF. In nucleotides, the CDR3 is TGTGCCAGCAGCTCCCGAACAGGGGCACGCTACACCTTC.

This chain uses TRBV28 with TRBJ2-4; 7 nucleotides agree with TRBD2. J gave up 0 bases and V 7 bases, and 3 bases lay outside the gene matches. Germline assignment: CDR1 MDHEN and CDR2 SYDVKM. This CDR3 contains 14 residues. This CDR3 is CASTSGGAKNIQYF. DNA of the CDR3: TGTGCCAGCACTTCGGGGGGAGCCAAAAACATTCAGTACTTC. Variable domain in full (rest from reference TRBV28 and TRBJ2-4): DVKVTQSSRYLVKRTGEKVFLECVQDMDHENMFWYRQDPGLGLRLIYFSYDVKMKEKGDIPEGYSVSREKKERFSLILESASTNQTSMYLCASTSGGAKNIQYFGAGTRLSVL.

The rearrangement uses TRBV28 and TRBJ1-3, with TRBD1 matching 10 bases. CDR3 length: 20 residues. From germline, CDR1 is MDHEN and CDR2 SYDVKM. V was clipped by 4 bases and J by 1 base; unmatched bases: 16. In DNA, the CDR3 is TGTGCCAGCAGTTCTTACCTCCGGGACAGGGGTAGATCTTCTGGAAACACCATATATTTT. Translating it yields CASSSYLRDRGRSSGNTIYF.